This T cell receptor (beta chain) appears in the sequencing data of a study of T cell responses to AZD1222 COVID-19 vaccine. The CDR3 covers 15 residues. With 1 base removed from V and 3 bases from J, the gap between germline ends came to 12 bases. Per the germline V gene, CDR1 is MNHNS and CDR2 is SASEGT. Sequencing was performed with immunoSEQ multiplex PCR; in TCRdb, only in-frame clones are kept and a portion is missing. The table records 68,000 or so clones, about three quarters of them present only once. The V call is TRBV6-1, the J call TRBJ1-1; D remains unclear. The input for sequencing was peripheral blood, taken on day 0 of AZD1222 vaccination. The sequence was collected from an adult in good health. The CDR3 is CASSEGIGEYTEAFF. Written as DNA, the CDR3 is TGTGCCAGCAGTGAAGGGATTGGGGAGTACACTGAAGCTTTCTTT.